This T cell receptor beta chain was found in a study of beta chain features in type 1 diabetes. A remark on this clone: Its antigen is currently unknown.

Study results and caveats: Diminished insertions and augmented deletions at VDJ junctions characterized type 1 diabetes patients.

Germline V CDR1 and CDR2: SGHTA, FQGNSA. CDR3 length equals 14 residues. V lost 3 bases to trimming and J lost 3 bases, with 11 bases between them. Sequencing targeted expressed TCRB transcripts, as all isolated RNA had been reverse transcribed. Produced via immunoSEQ multiplex PCR; TCRdb's table is partial and in-frame only. The repertoire holds a few hundred thousand clones, with less than 35% as singletons. The clonotype originates from a young man in good health. The sample taken for sequencing was central memory CD4+ T cells from blood. The rearrangement joins TRBV7-2 to TRBJ1-1; D gene uncertain. CDR3 sequence (DNA): TGTGCCAGCAGCTTTAGGGTGTTGGACACTGAAGCTTTCTTT. Translation: CASSFRVLDTEAFF.